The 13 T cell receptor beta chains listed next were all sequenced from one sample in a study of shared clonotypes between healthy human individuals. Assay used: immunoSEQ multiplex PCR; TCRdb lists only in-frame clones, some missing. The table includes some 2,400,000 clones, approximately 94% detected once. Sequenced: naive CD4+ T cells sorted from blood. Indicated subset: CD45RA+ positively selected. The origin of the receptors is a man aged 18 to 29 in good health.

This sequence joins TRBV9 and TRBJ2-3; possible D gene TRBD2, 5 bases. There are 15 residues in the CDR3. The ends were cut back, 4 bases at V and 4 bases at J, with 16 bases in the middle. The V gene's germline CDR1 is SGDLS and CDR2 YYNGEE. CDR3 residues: CASSRRGGSADTQYF. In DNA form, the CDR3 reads TGTGCCAGCAGCCGTCGGGGTGGGAGCGCAGATACGCAGTATTTT.

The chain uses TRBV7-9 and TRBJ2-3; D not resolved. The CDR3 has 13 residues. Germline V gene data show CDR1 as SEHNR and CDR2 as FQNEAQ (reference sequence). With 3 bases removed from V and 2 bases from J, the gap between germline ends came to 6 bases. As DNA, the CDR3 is TGTGCCAGCAGCTTCCCGTCCACAGATACGCAGTATTTT. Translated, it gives CASSFPSTDTQYF. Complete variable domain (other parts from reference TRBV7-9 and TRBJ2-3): DTGVSQNPRHKITKRGQNVTFRCDPISEHNRLYWYRQTLGQGPEFLTYFQNEAQLEKSRLLSDRFSAERPKGSFSTLEIQRTEQGDSAMYLCASSFPSTDTQYFGPGTRLTVL.

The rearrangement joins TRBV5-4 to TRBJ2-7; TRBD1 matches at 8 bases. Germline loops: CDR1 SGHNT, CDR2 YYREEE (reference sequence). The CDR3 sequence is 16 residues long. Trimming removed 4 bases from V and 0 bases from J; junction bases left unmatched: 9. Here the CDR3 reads CASSVGRGQSSYEQYF. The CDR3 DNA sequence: TGTGCCAGCAGCGTGGGCAGGGGGCAGAGCTCCTACGAGCAGTACTTC.

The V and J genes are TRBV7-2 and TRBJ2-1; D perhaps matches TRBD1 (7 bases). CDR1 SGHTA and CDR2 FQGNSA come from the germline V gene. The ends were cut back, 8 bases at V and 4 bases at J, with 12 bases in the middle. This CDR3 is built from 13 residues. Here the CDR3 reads CASGGTEYNEQFF. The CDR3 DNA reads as TGTGCCAGCGGAGGGACAGAATACAATGAGCAGTTCTTC.

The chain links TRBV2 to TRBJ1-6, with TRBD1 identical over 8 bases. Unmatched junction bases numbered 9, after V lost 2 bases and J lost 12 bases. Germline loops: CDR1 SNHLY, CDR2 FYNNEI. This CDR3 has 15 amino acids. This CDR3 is CASSENRGSSLPLHF. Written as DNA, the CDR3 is TGTGCCAGCAGTGAAAACAGGGGGTCTTCTTTACCCCTCCACTTT. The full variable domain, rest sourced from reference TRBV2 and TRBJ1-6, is EPEVTQTPSHQVTQMGQEVILRCVPISNHLYFYWYRQILGQKVEFLVSFYNNEISEKSEIFDDQFSVERPDGSNFTLKIRSTKLEDSAMYFCASSENRGSSLPLHFGNGTRLTVT.

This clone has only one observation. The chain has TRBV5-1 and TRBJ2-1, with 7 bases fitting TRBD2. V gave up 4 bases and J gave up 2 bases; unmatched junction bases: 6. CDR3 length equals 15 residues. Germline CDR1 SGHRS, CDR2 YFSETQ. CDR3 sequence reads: CASSESGTTYNEQFF. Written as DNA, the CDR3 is TGCGCCAGCAGCGAAAGCGGGACTACCTACAATGAGCAGTTCTTC.

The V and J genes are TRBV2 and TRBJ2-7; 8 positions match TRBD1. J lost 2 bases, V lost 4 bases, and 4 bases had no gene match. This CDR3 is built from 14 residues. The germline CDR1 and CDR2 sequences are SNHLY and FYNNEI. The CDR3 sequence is CASSGRDRTYEQYF. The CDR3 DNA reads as TGTGCCAGCAGTGGCCGGGACAGGACCTACGAGCAGTACTTC. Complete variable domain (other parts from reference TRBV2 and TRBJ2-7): EPEVTQTPSHQVTQMGQEVILRCVPISNHLYFYWYRQILGQKVEFLVSFYNNEISEKSEIFDDQFSVERPDGSNFTLKIRSTKLEDSAMYFCASSGRDRTYEQYFGPGTRLTVT.

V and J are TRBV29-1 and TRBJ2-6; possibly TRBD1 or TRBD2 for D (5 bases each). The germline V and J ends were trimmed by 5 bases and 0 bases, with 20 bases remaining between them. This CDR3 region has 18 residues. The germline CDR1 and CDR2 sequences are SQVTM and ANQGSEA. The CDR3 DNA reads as TGCAGCGTTTTATCGGGGACGAGCCCGAGCTCTGGGGCCAACGTCCTGACTTTC. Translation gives CSVLSGTSPSSGANVLTF. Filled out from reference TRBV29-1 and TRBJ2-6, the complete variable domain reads SAVISQKPSRDICQRGTSLTIQCQVDSQVTMMFWYRQQPGQSLTLIATANQGSEATYESGFVIDKFPISRPNLTFSTLTVSNMSPEDSSIYLCSVLSGTSPSSGANVLTFGAGSRLTVL.

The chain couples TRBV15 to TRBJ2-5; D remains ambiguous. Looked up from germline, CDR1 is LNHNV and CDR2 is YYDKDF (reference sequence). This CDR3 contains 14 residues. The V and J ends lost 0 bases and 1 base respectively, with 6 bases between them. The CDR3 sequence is CATSREGSQETQYF. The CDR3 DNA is TGTGCCACCAGCAGAGAAGGCAGCCAAGAGACCCAGTACTTC.

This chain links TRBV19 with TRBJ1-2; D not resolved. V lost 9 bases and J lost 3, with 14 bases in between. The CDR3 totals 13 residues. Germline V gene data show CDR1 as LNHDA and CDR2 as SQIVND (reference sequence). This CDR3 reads CASHLGSHYGYTF. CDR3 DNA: TGTGCCAGCCATTTAGGGTCTCACTATGGCTACACCTTC.

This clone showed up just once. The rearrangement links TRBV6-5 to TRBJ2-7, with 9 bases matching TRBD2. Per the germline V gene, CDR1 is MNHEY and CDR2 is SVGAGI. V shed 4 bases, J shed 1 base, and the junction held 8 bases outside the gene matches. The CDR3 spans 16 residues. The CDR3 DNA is TGTGCCAGCAGTTTTAGCGGGAGCCCCATTTCCTACGAGCAGTACTTC. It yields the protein CASSFSGSPISYEQYF.

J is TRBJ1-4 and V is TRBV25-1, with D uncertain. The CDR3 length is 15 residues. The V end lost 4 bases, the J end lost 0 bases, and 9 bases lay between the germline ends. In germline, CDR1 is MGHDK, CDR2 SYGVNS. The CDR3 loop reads CASSVKASTNEKLFF. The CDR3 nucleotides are TGTGCCAGCAGTGTAAAAGCCTCAACTAATGAAAAACTGTTTTTT.

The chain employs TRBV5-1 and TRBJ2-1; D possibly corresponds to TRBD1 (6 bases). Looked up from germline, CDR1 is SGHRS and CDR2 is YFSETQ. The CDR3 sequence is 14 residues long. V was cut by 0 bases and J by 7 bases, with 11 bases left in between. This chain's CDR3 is CASSLGGGFNEQFF. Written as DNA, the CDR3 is TGCGCCAGCAGCTTGGGAGGGGGTTTTAATGAGCAGTTCTTC.